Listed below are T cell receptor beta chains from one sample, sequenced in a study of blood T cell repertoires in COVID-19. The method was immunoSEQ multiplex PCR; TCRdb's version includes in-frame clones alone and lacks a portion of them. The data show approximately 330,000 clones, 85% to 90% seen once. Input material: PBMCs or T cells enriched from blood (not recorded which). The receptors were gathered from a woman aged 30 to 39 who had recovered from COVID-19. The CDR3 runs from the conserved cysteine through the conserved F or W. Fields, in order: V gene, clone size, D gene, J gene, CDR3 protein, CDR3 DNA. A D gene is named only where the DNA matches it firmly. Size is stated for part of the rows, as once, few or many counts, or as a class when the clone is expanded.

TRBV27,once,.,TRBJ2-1,CASSSGSHWDNEQFF,TGTGCCAGCAGTTCAGGGTCGCATTGGGACAATGAGCAGTTCTTC
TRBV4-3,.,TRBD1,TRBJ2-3,CASSQEMTRTGILHTDTQYF,TGCGCCAGCAGCCAAGAAATGACCAGGACAGGGATTCTCCACACAGATACGCAGTATTTT
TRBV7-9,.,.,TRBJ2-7,CASSPWESEQYF,TGTGCCAGCAGCCCATGGGAGTCCGAGCAGTACTTC
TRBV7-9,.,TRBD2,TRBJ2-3,CASSFFQRASGSLGDTQYF,TGTGCCAGCAGCTTTTTTCAGCGTGCTAGCGGGAGTTTAGGAGATACGCAGTATTTT
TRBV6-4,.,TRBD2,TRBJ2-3,CASSDSPSGSADTQYF,TGTGCCAGCAGTGACTCCCCTAGCGGGAGCGCAGATACGCAGTATTTT
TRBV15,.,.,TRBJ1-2,CATPAVAGGYTF,TGTGCCACCCCGGCGGTCGCGGGAGGCTACACCTTC
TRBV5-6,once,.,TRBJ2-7,CASSLYSGFSYEQYF,TGTGCCAGCAGCCTCTATAGCGGATTCTCCTACGAGCAGTACTTC
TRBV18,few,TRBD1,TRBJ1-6,CASSPTGARVGSPLHF,TGTGCCAGCTCACCGACAGGGGCTAGGGTCGGGTCACCCCTCCACTTT
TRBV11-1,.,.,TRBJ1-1,CASSLGHSNTEAFF,TGTGCCAGCAGCTTGGGACATTCGAACACTGAAGCTTTCTTT
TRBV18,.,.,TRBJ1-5,CASSPVRVSNQPQHF,TGTGCCAGCTCACCAGTCCGGGTCAGCAATCAGCCCCAGCATTTT
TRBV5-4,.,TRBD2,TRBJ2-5,CASSKGLAAGETQYF,TGTGCCAGCAGCAAGGGACTAGCGGCAGGGGAGACCCAGTACTTC
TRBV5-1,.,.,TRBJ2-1,CASSQGGTYNEQFF,TGCGCCAGCAGCCAAGGAGGAACATACAATGAGCAGTTCTTC
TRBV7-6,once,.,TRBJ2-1,CASSSIIGDSQSYNEQFF,TGTGCCAGCAGTTCAATAATTGGAGACTCCCAATCCTACAATGAGCAGTTCTTC
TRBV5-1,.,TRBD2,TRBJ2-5,CASSNDGTSQETQYF,TGCGCCAGCAGCAACGACGGGACTAGCCAAGAGACCCAGTACTTC
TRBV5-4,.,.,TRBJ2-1,CASSLELAPLEQFF,TGTGCCAGCAGCTTGGAGCTAGCGCCGCTGGAGCAGTTCTTC
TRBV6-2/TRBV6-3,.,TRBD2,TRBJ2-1,CASSWEGLAGASNEQFF,TGTGCCAGCAGCTGGGAAGGACTAGCGGGAGCCTCCAATGAGCAGTTCTTC
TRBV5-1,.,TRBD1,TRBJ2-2,CASSWDRYRTGELFF,TGCGCCAGCAGCTGGGACAGGTATAGAACCGGGGAGCTGTTTTTT
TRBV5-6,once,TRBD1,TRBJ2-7,CASSFGTDIYEQYF,TGTGCCAGCAGCTTCGGGACAGACATCTACGAGCAGTACTTC
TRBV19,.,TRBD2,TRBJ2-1,CASSIALAGGGPYNEQFF,TGTGCCAGTAGTATAGCCCTAGCGGGAGGGGGGCCCTACAATGAGCAGTTCTTC
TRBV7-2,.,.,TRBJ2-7,CASSNPSIHEQYF,TGTGCCAGCAGCAACCCTAGCATCCACGAGCAGTACTTC
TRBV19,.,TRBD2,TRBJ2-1,CASSIVAGVHEQFF,TGTGCCAGTAGTATAGTAGCGGGGGTCCATGAGCAGTTCTTC
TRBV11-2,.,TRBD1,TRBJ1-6,CASSVTGTGNAPLHF,TGTGCCAGCAGCGTAACCGGGACAGGGAATGCTCCCCTCCACTTT
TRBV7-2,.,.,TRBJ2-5,CASSLTRIQETQYF,TGTGCCAGCAGCTTAACTCGGATACAGGAGACCCAGTACTTC
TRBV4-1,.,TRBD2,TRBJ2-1,CASTQWGLAGDSGFF,TGCGCCAGCACCCAATGGGGACTAGCGGGAGATAGCGGGTTCTTC
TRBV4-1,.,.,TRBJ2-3,CASSQAQTSTDTQYF,TGCGCCAGCAGCCAAGCCCAGACATCCACAGATACGCAGTATTTT
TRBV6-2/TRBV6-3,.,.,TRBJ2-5,CASSYLAGWETQYF,TGTGCCAGCAGTTACCTGGCAGGGTGGGAGACCCAGTACTTC
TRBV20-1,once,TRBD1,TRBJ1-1,CSANDRGRLTEAFF,TGCAGTGCTAATGACAGGGGGCGACTCACTGAAGCTTTCTTT
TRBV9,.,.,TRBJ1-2,CASSPGGKIYGYTF,TGTGCCAGCAGCCCGGGAGGGAAAATCTATGGCTACACCTTC
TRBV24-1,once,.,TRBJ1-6,CATSDHDIRSSYNSPLHF,TGTGCCACCAGTGACCATGACATTCGAAGCTCCTATAATTCACCCCTCCACTTT
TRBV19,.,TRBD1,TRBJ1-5,CASTGTGNFLYNQPQHF,TGTGCCAGTACCGGGACAGGGAATTTCCTTTACAATCAGCCCCAGCATTTT
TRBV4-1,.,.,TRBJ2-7,CASSLISGEQYF,TGCGCCAGCAGCCTAATTAGCGGCGAGCAGTACTTC
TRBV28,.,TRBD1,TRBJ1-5,CASGQGGDQPQHF,TGTGCCAGCGGACAGGGGGGCGATCAGCCCCAGCATTTT
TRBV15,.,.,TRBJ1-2,CATSREGAGPSGYTF,TGTGCCACCAGCAGAGAGGGGGCGGGTCCCTCCGGCTACACCTTC
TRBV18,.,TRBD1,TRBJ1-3,CASSPTGEDTIYF,TGTGCCAGCTCACCAACAGGGGAGGACACCATATATTTT